This T cell receptor (beta chain) was recorded in a study of glioma-infiltrating T cells. Broader study findings: Above-expected tissue-blood divergence occurred in all gliomas, most in low-grade ones. CDR3 overlap between tissue and blood was very small.

Using RNA template, CDR3s of TCR alpha and beta were amplified with iRepertoire arm-PCR. For one-step reverse transcription and amplification, 100-400 ng of tissue mRNA or PBMC total RNA was used. TCRdb recomputed calls from the multiplex PCR reads with MiXCR, one row per CDR3 protein. The sample gives 84,000 or so distinct CDR3 sequences, less than 30% of which show up once; around 7% is in the top ten. Worth noting for this clonotype: Its cognate antigen is unknown. A much larger clone is a single base away; this may be a read error.

The sample taken for sequencing was glioma tissue, nonneoplastic brain tissue, or PBMCs (not recorded which). This receptor was taken from a human donor with low-grade glioma or glioblastoma, undergoing nonglioma brain surgery, or in good health (not recorded which).

The CDR3 nucleotides are TGTGCCAGCAGCTTAGCCGTGGGCCATGGCTACACCTTC. It specifies CASSLAVGHGYTF. The chain recombines TRBV7-2 with TRBJ1-2; no reliable D call. Trimming removed 0 bases at V and 6 bases at J, with 8 bases between. The CDR3 sequence is 13 residues long. Germline loops: CDR1 SGHTA, CDR2 FQGNSA. Using reference TRBV7-2 and TRBJ1-2 for the parts outside the CDR3, the full variable domain is GAGVSQSPSNKVTEKGKDVELRCDPISGHTALYWYRQSLGQGLEFLIYFQGNSAPDKSGLPSDRFSAERTGGSVSTLTIQRTQQEDSAVYLCASSLAVGHGYTFGSGTRLTVV.